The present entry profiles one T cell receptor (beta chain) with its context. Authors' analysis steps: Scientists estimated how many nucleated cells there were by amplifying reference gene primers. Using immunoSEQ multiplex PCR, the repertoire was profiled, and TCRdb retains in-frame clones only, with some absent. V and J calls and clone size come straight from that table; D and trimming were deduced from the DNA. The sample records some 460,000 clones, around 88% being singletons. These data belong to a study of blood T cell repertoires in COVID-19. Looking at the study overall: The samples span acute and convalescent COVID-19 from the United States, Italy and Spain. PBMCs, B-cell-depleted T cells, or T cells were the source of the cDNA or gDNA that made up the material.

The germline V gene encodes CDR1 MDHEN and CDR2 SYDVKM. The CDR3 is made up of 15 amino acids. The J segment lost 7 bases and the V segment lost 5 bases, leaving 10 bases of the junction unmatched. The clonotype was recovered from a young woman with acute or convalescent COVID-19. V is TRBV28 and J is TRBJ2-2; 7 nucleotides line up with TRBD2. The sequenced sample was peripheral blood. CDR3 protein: CASSPGGRGSGELFF. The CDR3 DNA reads TGTGCCAGCAGTCCGGGGGGACGCGGTAGCGGGGAGCTGTTTTTT.